One sample yielded the 29 T cell receptor beta chains listed below, sequenced in a study of beta chain features in type 1 diabetes. These TCRs are of unknown antigen specificity. Broader study findings: Shorter TCRB CDR3s, moderately but significantly so, marked every one of the four CD4+ subsets in Type 1 diabetes patients.

Expressed TCRB transcripts were sequenced, since all the RNA that had been isolated was reverse transcribed. The repertoire was sequenced with immunoSEQ multiplex PCR; TCRdb's copy has only in-frame clones and lacks some. The sample shows over 150,000 clones, 7.8% of them seen only once. Input material: central memory CD4+ T cells from blood. The source of these receptors is a woman between 40 and 50 years old with type 1 diabetes.

This clone came up a few times. J is TRBJ2-6 and V is TRBV2; D is possibly TRBD1 (5 bases). Between the trimmed V and J ends, which lost 6 bases and 0 bases, there was a span of 12 bases. From germline, CDR1 is SNHLY and CDR2 FYNNEI. The CDR3 loop spans 16 amino acids. This CDR3 reads CASRQGQTSGANVLTF. The CDR3 nucleotides read TGTGCCAGCAGGCAGGGCCAAACCTCTGGGGCCAACGTCCTGACTTTC.

This clone showed up just a few times. The chain carries TRBV6-5 and TRBJ2-2; perhaps TRBD1 as D (6 bases). Germline V gene data show CDR1 as MNHEY and CDR2 as SVGAGI. Trimming cost V 5 bases and J 3 bases, with 10 bases left between them. CDR3 length equals 14 residues. The DNA of the CDR3 is TGTGCCAGCAGTCCGGCAGGGGACACCGGGGAGCTGTTTTTT. It specifies CASSPAGDTGELFF.

The chain combines TRBV9 with TRBJ2-5; maybe TRBD2 (6 bases). V was pared by 3 bases and J by 2 bases, with 8 bases between. Germline lookup yields CDR1 SGDLS and CDR2 YYNGEE. This CDR3 has 13 residues. The CDR3 spells CASSGLAQETQYF. Here the CDR3 DNA reads TGTGCCAGCAGCGGGCTAGCGCAAGAGACCCAGTACTTC.

V usage is TRBV30 and J usage is TRBJ1-1, with D maybe TRBD1 (6 bases). V was trimmed by 8 bases and J by 4 bases, leaving 14 bases between them. This CDR3 region has 12 residues. Germline-derived CDR1 and CDR2 are GTSNPN and SVGIG (reference sequence). In DNA, the CDR3 is TGTGCCGCGACAGGCTTGGGCACTGAAGCTTTCTTT. Its translation is CAATGLGTEAFF.

V usage is TRBV5-1 and J usage is TRBJ2-7, with 9 bases fitting TRBD1. Germline V gene lookup returns CDR1 SGHRS and CDR2 YFSETQ. CDR3 length equals 17 residues. V lost 2 bases, J lost 4 bases, and 13 bases stayed unmatched. As DNA, the CDR3 is TGCGCCAGCAGCTTTTCATCCTCCGGGACAGGGAGTTACGAGCAGTACTTC. Translation gives CASSFSSSGTGSYEQYF.

This clone was counted ten times or more. The chain joins TRBV5-1 to TRBJ2-4, with 7 bases lining up with TRBD1. Germline values: CDR1 SGHRS, CDR2 YFSETQ. V gave up 3 bases and J gave up 10 bases; unmatched junction bases: 10. This CDR3 is 14 amino acids long. The CDR3 region is CASSWGEGQRIQYF. In DNA, the CDR3 is TGCGCCAGCAGCTGGGGAGAGGGACAGAGAATTCAGTACTTC.

The chain has TRBV28 and TRBJ1-5; D possibly corresponds to TRBD1 (6 bases). CDR3 length: 15 residues. Germline V lookup: CDR1 MDHEN, CDR2 SYDVKM. V lost 1 base and J lost 7, with 14 bases in between. The DNA for the CDR3 is TGTGCCAGCAGTTTATTCCCCGACAGGTCCCAGCCCCAGCATTTT. Its protein is CASSLFPDRSQPQHF.

This clone was seen repeatedly, ten times or more. This sequence joins TRBV9 and TRBJ1-2; D perhaps matches TRBD1 (6 bases). The CDR3 runs 17 residues. The germline gives CDR1 SGDLS, CDR2 YYNGEE. V lost 1 base, J lost 1 base, and 17 bases lay in between. In nucleotides, the CDR3 is TGTGCCAGCAGCGTATCCCAGGGGCCAAGGGGTAACTATGGCTACACCTTC. The encoded protein is CASSVSQGPRGNYGYTF.

The chain is built from TRBV29-1 and TRBJ2-1, with 15 bases fitting TRBD2. CDR1 and CDR2 (germline): SQVTM, ANQGSEA. The CDR3 sequence is 14 residues long. The trim removed 7 bases at V and 9 bases at J, leaving 7 bases unmatched. CDR3 in amino acids: CSAGTSGGRGEQFF. CDR3 nucleotide sequence: TGCAGCGCTGGGACTAGCGGGGGGAGGGGTGAGCAGTTCTTC.

The V call is TRBV14, the J call TRBJ2-2; maybe TRBD1 (6 bases). The CDR3 sequence is 15 residues long. The V end was cut by 0 bases, the J end by 5 bases, with 10 bases between. Germline loops: CDR1 SGHDN, CDR2 FVKESK. CDR3 loop: CASSQENRATGELFF. The CDR3 nucleotides are TGTGCCAGCAGCCAAGAAAACAGGGCAACCGGGGAGCTGTTTTTT.

There are a few counts of this clone. The chain uses TRBV28 and TRBJ2-7, with TRBD1 matching 8 bases. This CDR3 has 14 residues. With 7 bases clipped from V and 7 bases from J, the junction kept 12 bases outside the gene matches. Germline V gene data show CDR1 as MDHEN and CDR2 as SYDVKM. The CDR3 reads CASTEPGGSTEQYF. The CDR3 DNA follows: TGTGCCAGCACAGAGCCAGGGGGCAGTACGGAGCAGTACTTC.

In this sample, this clone turned up a few times. V and J are TRBV7-8 and TRBJ2-7; D ambiguous. Per germline, CDR1 SGHVS and CDR2 FQNEAQ. The V end lost 2 bases, the J end lost 2 bases, and 16 bases lay between the germline ends. The CDR3 extends over 16 amino acids. CDR3: CASSLLQAAQPYEQYF. In DNA form, the CDR3 reads TGTGCCAGCAGCTTACTGCAGGCAGCTCAACCCTACGAGCAGTACTTC. Together with reference TRBV7-8 and TRBJ2-7, the CDR3 gives the full variable domain: GAGVSQSPRYKVAKRGQDVALRCDPISGHVSLFWYQQALGQGPEFLTYFQNEAQLDKSGLPSDRFFAERPEGSVSTLKIQRTQQEDSAVYLCASSLLQAAQPYEQYFGPGTRLTVT.

This clone has just a few counts. The chain couples TRBV18 to TRBJ1-1, with D uncertain. CDR1 KGHSH and CDR2 LQKENI come from the germline V gene. V was clipped by 5 bases and J by 4 bases, with 17 bases between them. The CDR3 extends over 15 amino acids. The CDR3 protein is CASSGAGGIRTEAFF. As DNA, the CDR3 is TGTGCCAGCTCAGGCGCCGGAGGGATTCGCACTGAAGCTTTCTTT.

V usage is TRBV19 and J usage is TRBJ2-7; 7 nucleotides line up with TRBD1. From germline, CDR1 is LNHDA and CDR2 SQIVND (reference sequence). Trimming took 7 bases from V and 6 from J; bases not matched to a gene: 3. The CDR3 covers 11 residues. The CDR3 region has the DNA TGTGCCAGTATGACAGGGTCCGAGCAGTACTTC. It translates to CASMTGSEQYF. The full variable domain, completed using reference TRBV19 and TRBJ2-7, is DGGITQSPKYLFRKEGQNVTLSCEQNLNHDAMYWYRQDPGQGLRLIYYSQIVNDFQKGDIAEGYSVSREKKESFPLTVTSAQKNPTAFYLCASMTGSEQYFGPGTRLTVT.

At least ten counts were recorded for this clone. This chain uses TRBV7-2 with TRBJ2-2; 9 bases are a match to TRBD1. The CDR3 is 15 residues long. The V gene end was trimmed by 5 bases and the J gene end by 4 bases; junction bases not matched to a gene: 5. The V gene's germline CDR1 is SGHTA and CDR2 FQGNSA. The CDR3 region has the DNA TGTGCCAGCAGCCCTGACAGGGGGGGCACCGGGGAGCTGTTTTTT. Residues: CASSPDRGGTGELFF.

This clone was recorded a few times. The chain combines TRBV4-2 with TRBJ2-7; TRBD1 matches at 11 bases. V trimming: 5 bases; J trimming: 4 bases; junction bases outside the gene matches: 7. This CDR3 region has 15 residues. Germline values: CDR1 LGHNA, CDR2 YNFKEQ. CDR3 loop: CASSEGQGVGYEQYF. CDR3 nucleotide sequence: TGTGCCAGCAGCGAGGGACAGGGGGTCGGGTACGAGCAGTACTTC.

This clone was seen a handful of times. The chain links TRBV9 to TRBJ1-1; 7 bases are a match to TRBD1. The CDR3 contains 14 residues. The V gene's germline CDR1 is SGDLS and CDR2 YYNGEE. V was clipped by 6 bases and J by 2 bases; unmatched bases: 7. This chain's CDR3 is CASTRGQRNTEAFF. In nucleotides, the CDR3 is TGTGCCAGCACGAGGGGACAGCGTAACACTGAAGCTTTCTTT.

CDR3 DNA: TGTGCCAGCAGCCCGGCCGGGACTAGAGCCTACGAGCAGTACTTC. Encoded protein: CASSPAGTRAYEQYF. The gene calls are TRBV7-2 and TRBJ2-7; 8 nucleotides align to TRBD2. Looked up from germline, CDR1 is SGHTA and CDR2 is FQGNSA. The J segment lost 2 bases and the V segment lost 5 bases, leaving 8 bases of the junction unmatched. The CDR3 loop spans 15 amino acids.

The V call is TRBV7-9, the J call TRBJ1-5, with D perhaps TRBD1 (5 bases). Germline CDR1 and CDR2: SEHNR and FQNEAQ (reference sequence). CDR3 length: 15 amino acids. V was cut by 5 bases and J by 13 bases, with 24 bases left in between. CDR3 bases: TGTGCCAGCAGCCCCTTGTCGGGAGGGGTTGACTCACAGCATTTT. This sequence encodes CASSPLSGGVDSQHF.

This clone was observed at least ten times. This sequence joins TRBV5-1 and TRBJ2-1; no firm D call. With 0 bases removed from V and 0 bases from J, the gap between germline ends came to 7 bases. The CDR3 extends over 15 amino acids. Germline values: CDR1 SGHRS, CDR2 YFSETQ. The CDR3 is CASSLDPSSYNEQFF. The CDR3 region has the DNA TGCGCCAGCAGCTTGGATCCGAGCTCCTACAATGAGCAGTTCTTC.

The chain couples TRBV29-1 to TRBJ1-1; D remains unclear. V was clipped by 1 base and J by 11 bases, with 8 bases between them. Germline V CDR1 and CDR2: SQVTM, ANQGSEA. This CDR3 is built from 10 residues. CDR3 nucleotides: TGCAGCGTTGAAGGCCTACGGGCTTTCTTT. Amino acid sequence: CSVEGLRAFF.

The rearrangement joins TRBV4-3 to TRBJ2-7; weak D call: TRBD2 (6 bases). Trimming took 5 bases from V and 0 from J, leaving 11 bases between them. Germline V CDR1 and CDR2: LGHNA, YSLEER. The CDR3 length is 14 residues. This CDR3 is CASSVRDGSYEQYF. CDR3 sequence (DNA): TGCGCCAGCAGCGTGCGGGACGGCTCCTACGAGCAGTACTTC.

This clone was seen a handful of times. This rearrangement joins TRBV28 to TRBJ2-2, with 10 bases lining up with TRBD1. With 6 bases clipped from V and 7 bases from J, the junction kept 14 bases outside the gene matches. CDR3 length equals 17 residues. Germline V CDR1 and CDR2: MDHEN, SYDVKM. CDR3: CASSQSPDGTGDGELFF. CDR3 in DNA: TGTGCCAGCAGCCAGAGCCCCGACGGGACAGGGGACGGGGAGCTGTTTTTT.

This clone was counted a few times. The rearrangement joins TRBV18 to TRBJ2-5; 8 bases align to TRBD2. The germline CDR1 and CDR2 sequences are KGHSH and LQKENI. The CDR3 has 15 amino acids. The V segment lost 3 bases and the J segment 6 bases; nucleotides outside the gene matches: 9. In nucleotides, the CDR3 is TGTGCCAGCTCACCCCCGGGACTAGAGGACCAGACCCAGTACTTC. Its translation is CASSPPGLEDQTQYF.

The CDR3 nucleotides are TGTGCCAGCTCACCCCCGGGACAGGGGGCAGGAAACATTCAGTACTTC. It is translated as CASSPPGQGAGNIQYF. The J gene is TRBJ2-4, the V gene TRBV18, with TRBD1 identical over 12 bases. Germline V gene data show CDR1 as KGHSH and CDR2 as LQKENI. There are 16 residues in the CDR3. V shed 3 bases and J 6 bases; nucleotides not matched to a gene: 6.

The V and J genes are TRBV2 and TRBJ1-5; tentative D call: TRBD1 (5 bases). Trimming pared 6 bases from V and 6 bases from J, leaving 15 bases between. CDR3 length: 14 residues. Germline V gene lookup returns CDR1 SNHLY and CDR2 FYNNEI. This CDR3 reads CASRGLGEAQPQHF. The CDR3 DNA reads as TGTGCCAGCAGGGGGTTGGGGGAGGCTCAGCCCCAGCATTTT. Full variable domain (missing parts from reference TRBV2 and TRBJ1-5): EPEVTQTPSHQVTQMGQEVILRCVPISNHLYFYWYRQILGQKVEFLVSFYNNEISEKSEIFDDQFSVERPDGSNFTLKIRSTKLEDSAMYFCASRGLGEAQPQHFGDGTRLSIL.

The chain has TRBV25-1 and TRBJ2-3; 13 bases are shared with TRBD2. This CDR3 region has 13 residues. The junction had 6 bases not matched to a gene; V was cut back by 10 bases and J by 8 bases. Germline-derived CDR1 and CDR2 are MGHDK and SYGVNS. CDR3 loop: CATVLAGGSTQYF. CDR3 in DNA: TGTGCCACCGTACTAGCGGGAGGGAGTACGCAGTATTTT.

This clone has ten or more counts. This sequence joins TRBV28 and TRBJ2-7; perhaps TRBD2 as D (8 bases). There are 13 residues in the CDR3. The germline V and J ends were trimmed by 8 bases and 3 bases, with 14 bases remaining between them. Looked up from germline, CDR1 is MDHEN and CDR2 is SYDVKM. The CDR3 DNA follows: TGTGCCAGCTACGGGAGGGGGCTCTACGAGCAGTACTTC. As protein: CASYGRGLYEQYF.

In its sample, this clone was seen a few times. This chain links TRBV5-6 with TRBJ1-2; TRBD1 aligns across 9 bases. This CDR3 comprises 13 residues. Germline V CDR1 and CDR2: SGHDT, YYEEEE. Trimming at V came to 0 bases and at J to 6 bases, leaving 0 bases not matched to a gene. As DNA, the CDR3 is TGTGCCAGCAGCTTGGGGACAGGGGATGGCTACACCTTC. This codes for CASSLGTGDGYTF.